This T cell receptor (beta chain) was recorded in a study of Graves' ophthalmopathy and Graves' hyperthyroidism. Scientists amplified the TCR beta CDR3 regions from RNA transcripts. First-round RT-PCR with HTBI primers preceded a second-round multiplex PCR. Using its own MiXCR run on the multiplex PCR reads, TCRdb lists one record per CDR3 protein. The sample gives around 670,000 distinct CDR3 sequences, roughly 40% of which show up once; less than 55% is in the top ten. Worth noting for this clonotype: Its cognate antigen is unknown.

Certain patients were not enrolled. These were patients with other autoimmune diseases, uncontrolled infections, pregnancy or lactation. The diagnostic workup employed clinical symptoms, serum thyroxine, TRAb, thyroid ultrasound and orbital computed tomography. Germline CDR1 reads MGHDK; CDR2 reads SYGVNS. This CDR3 contains 17 residues. V was clipped by 1 base and J by 1 base, with 16 bases between them. Overall study results and limits: Cross-validated, the 13-signature model showed 87.88%/81.08% sensitivity/specificity, and 80%/75% in the test set. Most thyroid clonotypes expanded beyond 0.001 frequency were also found in blood.

The genes are TRBV25-1 and TRBJ1-2; D may be TRBD1 (5 bases). This receptor was identified in an adult man with Graves' ophthalmopathy. Sequenced sample: peripheral blood. In nucleotides, the CDR3 is TGTGCCAGCAGTGAATCGGGGCTGGTGGGGGATAACTATGGCTACACCTTC. This gives the protein CASSESGLVGDNYGYTF.